This TCR beta chain derives from a study of siplizumab effects on memory and regulatory T cells. Here immunoSEQ multiplex PCR was the method, and the copy in TCRdb shows in-frame clones only, minus some. The sample includes 56,000 or so clones, less than 98% seen only once; the top ten take roughly 0.99%. To note about this clone: What it binds is not known.

Germline CDR1 is LGHNA and CDR2 is YNFKEQ. This CDR3 comprises 19 residues. V trimming: 0 bases; J trimming: 2 bases; junction bases outside the gene matches: 7. Study conclusions and caveats: In roughly 75-97% of proliferating CD4+ or CD8+ clones, a naive or memory phenotype could not be assigned. Siplizumab produced a significant reduction in alloreactive sequences that were traceable to unstimulated CD4+ memory cells. Memory cells seemed less diverse than naive T cells, which seemed major alloresponse contributors.

The sequenced sample consisted of naive CD8+ T cells sorted from blood. The clonotype was recovered from a human donor in good health. The chain carries TRBV4-2 and TRBJ2-3, with TRBD2 matching over 14 bases. The CDR3 region is CASSQDGRTSGRNTDTQYF. CDR3 coding DNA: TGTGCCAGCAGCCAAGATGGTCGGACTAGCGGGAGGAACACAGATACGCAGTATTTT.